What follows are 16 T cell receptor beta chains derived from one specimen sequenced in a study of Graves' ophthalmopathy and Graves' hyperthyroidism. Investigators amplified TCR beta CDR3 regions from RNA transcripts. HTBI primers primed a first-round RT-PCR, and a second-round multiplex PCR followed. TCRdb recomputed calls from the multiplex PCR reads with MiXCR, one row per CDR3 protein. Of roughly 160,000 distinct CDR3 sequences in the sample, about two fifths were seen once. Sequencing used peripheral blood. Source of these receptors: a man aged 25 to 40 with Graves' ophthalmopathy.

This clonotype was seen a handful of times. The chain links TRBV6-1 to TRBJ1-2; possibly TRBD1 for D (5 bases). V dropped 2 bases and J dropped 3 bases, with 7 bases sitting between them. This CDR3 has 13 residues. Per germline, CDR1 MNHNS and CDR2 SASEGT. The DNA for the CDR3 is TGTGCCAGCAGTGAACTGGGGGACTATGGCTACACCTTC. It codes for CASSELGDYGYTF.

This clonotype was counted at least ten times. The J gene is TRBJ1-1, the V gene TRBV7-8; D not resolved. Between the trimmed V and J ends, which lost 6 bases and 3 bases, there was a span of 17 bases. The length of the CDR3 is 15 residues. Germline-derived CDR1 and CDR2 are SGHVS and FQNEAQ. The CDR3 DNA is TGTGCCAGCAGGGAAGAGCGGGGAAGGTACACTGAAGCTTTCTTT. Encoded protein: CASREERGRYTEAFF.

This chain connects TRBV12-3 or TRBV12-4 to TRBJ1-5, with a tentative D call TRBD1 (5 bases). V was trimmed by 7 bases and J by 2 bases, leaving 18 bases between them. The CDR3 is 16 amino acids. CDR3 residues: CASTYAAGNGNQPQHF. The CDR3 DNA follows: TGTGCCAGCACCTATGCAGCAGGGAACGGCAATCAGCCCCAGCATTTT.

The chain couples TRBV7-6 to TRBJ2-7, with 8 nucleotides matching TRBD2. V trimming: 5 bases; J trimming: 5 bases; junction bases outside the gene matches: 8. This CDR3 is built from 14 residues. CDR1 and CDR2 from the germline V gene are SGHVS and FNYEAQ. CDR3 DNA sequence: TGTGCCAGCAGCCGTCAGCGGGAGAAGAACGAGCAGTACTTC. This encodes CASSRQREKNEQYF.

V usage is TRBV12-3 or TRBV12-4 and J usage is TRBJ1-1; D is undetermined. The V end lost 8 bases, the J end lost 1 base, and 8 bases lay between the germline ends. CDR3 size: 12 residues. The CDR3 region is CASGEPNTEAFF. For the CDR3, the DNA is TGTGCCAGCGGGGAGCCGAACACTGAAGCTTTCTTT.

This clonotype was seen only a few times. The chain uses TRBV28 and TRBJ2-7, with TRBD2 matching 12 bases. Germline CDR1 reads MDHEN; CDR2 reads SYDVKM. CDR3 length: 17 amino acids. The J segment lost 2 bases and the V segment lost 5 bases, leaving 10 bases of the junction unmatched. The CDR3 is CASSPTLLAGGTYEQYF. DNA of the CDR3: TGTGCCAGCAGTCCGACCTTACTAGCGGGAGGCACCTACGAGCAGTACTTC.

This rearrangement joins TRBV20-1 to TRBJ1-2; TRBD1 matches at 9 bases. Germline CDR1 is DFQATT and CDR2 is SNEGSKA (reference sequence). The CDR3 extends over 14 amino acids. J gave up 1 base and V 6 bases, and 6 bases lay outside the gene matches. The chain's CDR3 is CSAGPDRGNYGYTF. The CDR3 nucleotides are TGCAGTGCGGGGCCGGACAGGGGTAACTATGGCTACACCTTC.

V is TRBV12-3 or TRBV12-4 and J is TRBJ1-6; a weak D match, TRBD1 (5 bases). This CDR3 spans 15 amino acids. The germline V and J ends were trimmed by 6 bases and 7 bases, with 16 bases remaining between them. The CDR3 nucleotides are TGTGCCAGCAGCAGAACGGGACGAGGGAATTCACCCCTCCACTTT. It codes for CASSRTGRGNSPLHF.

For the CDR3, the DNA is TGTGCCAGCTCACCACCGACTAGTTCCGAGCAGTACTTC. Protein sequence: CASSPPTSSEQYF. V is TRBV18 and J is TRBJ2-7; TRBD2 is a possible D gene (6 bases). CDR1 is KGHSH and CDR2 is LQKENI in the germline V gene. The CDR3 loop spans 13 amino acids. Trimming cost V 0 bases and J 6 bases, with 9 bases left between them. Full variable domain (missing parts from reference TRBV18 and TRBJ2-7): NAGVMQNPRHLVRRRGQEARLRCSPMKGHSHVYWYRQLPEEGLKFMVYLQKENIIDESGMPKERFSAEFPKEGPSILRIQQVVRGDSAAYFCASSPPTSSEQYFGPGTRLTVT.

This clonotype was seen repeatedly, ten times or more. The chain recombines TRBV6-5 with TRBJ2-7; D is possibly TRBD1 (5 bases). The V end lost 3 bases, the J end lost 3 bases, and 12 bases lay between the germline ends. The CDR3 consists of 14 residues. The germline V gene encodes CDR1 MNHEY and CDR2 SVGAGI. This CDR3 reads CASSYGAALYEQYF. CDR3 DNA sequence: TGTGCCAGCAGTTATGGGGCAGCCCTCTACGAGCAGTACTTC.

The CDR3 protein is CASSESGLAQETQYF. The CDR3 DNA reads as TGCGCCAGCAGTGAGTCGGGACTAGCTCAAGAGACCCAGTACTTC. The chain links TRBV10-1 to TRBJ2-5; 9 bases align to TRBD2. This CDR3 contains 15 residues. V shed 0 bases, J shed 2 bases, and the junction held 1 base outside the gene matches. Germline V gene sequence: CDR1 WNHNN, CDR2 SYGVQD (reference sequence).

There are many counts of this clonotype. The chain combines TRBV11-2 with TRBJ1-1; D uncertain. The CDR3 extends over 13 amino acids. In germline, CDR1 is SGHAT, CDR2 FQNNGV. Trimming left V 0 bases short and J 5 bases short, with 7 bases between. CDR3 region: CASSLEGWTEAFF. The CDR3 coding sequence is TGTGCCAGCAGCTTAGAAGGTTGGACTGAAGCTTTCTTT.

This clonotype showed up many times. The chain combines TRBV4-3 with TRBJ2-2; 8 nucleotides line up with TRBD2. This CDR3 has 16 residues. J was trimmed by 7 bases and V by 3 bases; bases with no gene match: 10. Germline-derived CDR1 and CDR2 are LGHNA and YSLEER. The CDR3 spells CASSHPPGGPVGELFF. The CDR3, as DNA: TGCGCCAGCAGCCACCCCCCGGGGGGGCCGGTCGGGGAGCTGTTTTTT.

The sample holds many counts of this clonotype. This sequence joins TRBV2 and TRBJ1-2; 8 bases agree with TRBD1. The CDR3 has 14 amino acids. V shed 10 bases, J shed 6 bases, and the junction held 13 bases outside the gene matches. Per the germline V gene, CDR1 is SNHLY and CDR2 is FYNNEI. CDR3 protein: CATPAQGATDGYTF. Here the CDR3 DNA reads TGTGCCACCCCCGCCCAGGGGGCGACGGATGGCTACACCTTC.

This clonotype was observed many times. J is TRBJ1-1 and V is TRBV14, with no clear D. The CDR3 has 17 amino acids. Germline V gives CDR1 SGHDN, CDR2 FVKESK. V was clipped by 0 bases and J by 0 bases, with 14 bases between them. The CDR3 nucleotides are TGTGCCAGCAGCCAAGATCTAACGAGGACGGTGAACACTGAAGCTTTCTTT. Protein sequence: CASSQDLTRTVNTEAFF.

This clonotype showed up many times. This sequence joins TRBV19 and TRBJ1-1; unclear D gene. V was shortened by 3 bases and J by 4 bases, with 12 bases between the two germline ends. The CDR3 has 14 amino acids. Germline V gene data show CDR1 as LNHDA and CDR2 as SQIVND (reference sequence). CDR3 in amino acids: CASSIGLDGTEAFF. The CDR3 coding sequence is TGTGCCAGTAGTATTGGTTTGGACGGCACTGAAGCTTTCTTT.